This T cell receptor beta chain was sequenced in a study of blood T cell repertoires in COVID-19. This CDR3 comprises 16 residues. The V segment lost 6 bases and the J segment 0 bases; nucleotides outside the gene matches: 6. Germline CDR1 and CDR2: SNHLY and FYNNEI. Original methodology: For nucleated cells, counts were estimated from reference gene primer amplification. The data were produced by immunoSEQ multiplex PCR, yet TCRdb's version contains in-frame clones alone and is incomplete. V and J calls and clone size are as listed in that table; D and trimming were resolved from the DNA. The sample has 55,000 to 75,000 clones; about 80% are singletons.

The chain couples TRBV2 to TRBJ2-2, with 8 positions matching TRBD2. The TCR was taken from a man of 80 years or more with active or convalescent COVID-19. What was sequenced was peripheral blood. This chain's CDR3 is CASSETGGANTGELFF. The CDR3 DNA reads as TGTGCCAGCAGCGAAACGGGGGGGGCGAACACCGGGGAGCTGTTTTTT.